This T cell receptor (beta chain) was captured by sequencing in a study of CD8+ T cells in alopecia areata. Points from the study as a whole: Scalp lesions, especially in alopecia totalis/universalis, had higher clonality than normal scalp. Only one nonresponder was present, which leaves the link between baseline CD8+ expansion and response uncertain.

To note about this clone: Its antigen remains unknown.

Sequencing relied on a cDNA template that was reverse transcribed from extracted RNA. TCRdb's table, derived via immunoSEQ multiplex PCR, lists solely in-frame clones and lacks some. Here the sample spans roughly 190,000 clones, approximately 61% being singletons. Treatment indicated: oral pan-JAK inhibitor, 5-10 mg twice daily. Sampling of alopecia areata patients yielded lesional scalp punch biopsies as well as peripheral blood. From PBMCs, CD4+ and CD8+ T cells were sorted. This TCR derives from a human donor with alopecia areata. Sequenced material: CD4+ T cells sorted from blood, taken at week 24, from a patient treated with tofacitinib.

In DNA, the CDR3 is TGTGCCTGGACTAAAGGACAGTCCTACGAGCAGTACTTC. It yields the protein CAWTKGQSYEQYF. The chain uses TRBV30 and TRBJ2-7; D possibly corresponds to TRBD1 (6 bases). In germline, CDR1 is GTSNPN, CDR2 SVGIG (reference sequence). CDR3 length equals 13 residues. V was shortened by 4 bases and J by 1 base, with 11 bases between the two germline ends.